The 28 T cell receptor beta chains in this list originate from one sample, sequenced in a study of blood T cell repertoires in COVID-19 (dated by TCRdb to the early 2020s). The library came from the immunoSEQ multiplex PCR assay. TCRdb mirrors the immuneACCESS table, restricted to in-frame sequences. Some clones are absent from its copies; in checked studies, under half trace to an unresolved V gene, and the reason for the others is unknown. Present in this sample are around 190,000 clones, over 75% of which were seen just once. About 6.5% of the sample belongs to the ten largest clones. Sample: peripheral blood. The receptors were gathered from a man between 65 and 85 years old with active or convalescent COVID-19.

On this clone: At the DNA level, this CDR3 is encoded by other sequences in the same sample as well. This chain uses TRBV3-1 (or the pseudogene TRBV3-2) with TRBJ1-1, with D hard to call. CDR1 is LGHDT and CDR2 is YNNKEL in the germline V gene (reference sequence). CDR3 length equals 12 residues. Trimming stripped 4 bases from V and 0 bases from J, with 3 bases between. The CDR3 spells CASSLMNTEAFF. DNA for the CDR3: TGTGCCAGCAGCCTAATGAACACTGAAGCTTTCTTT.

V gene TRBV3-1 (or the pseudogene TRBV3-2) combines with J gene TRBJ2-2, with 11 bases aligning to TRBD2. Germline V gene data show CDR1 as LGHDT and CDR2 as YNNKEL (reference sequence). The CDR3 is made up of 19 amino acids. V lost 1 base, J lost 5 bases, and 12 bases stayed unmatched. CDR3 protein: CASSQGVLAGALGTGELFF. Here the CDR3 DNA reads TGTGCCAGCAGCCAAGGGGTACTAGCGGGGGCTTTGGGAACCGGGGAGCTGTTTTTT.

The CDR3 here is CASSYHQGFTGELFF. The CDR3 bases are TGTGCCAGCAGTTACCATCAGGGTTTCACCGGGGAGCTGTTTTTT. The chain recombines TRBV6-5 with TRBJ2-2, with a weak D call TRBD1 (5 bases). V dropped 2 bases and J dropped 4 bases, with 11 bases sitting between them. The CDR3 consists of 15 residues. The germline CDR1 and CDR2 sequences are MNHEY and SVGAGI.

V is TRBV5-1 and J is TRBJ1-2; possibly TRBD1 for D (6 bases). V lost 1 base to trimming and J lost 8 bases, with 15 bases between them. Germline V gene lookup returns CDR1 SGHRS and CDR2 YFSETQ. This CDR3 contains 14 residues. The CDR3 DNA sequence: TGCGCCAGCAGCTTGAAGGCAGGGGACGGGGGCTACACCTTC. This gives the protein CASSLKAGDGGYTF.

Ten or more counts support this clone. The chain uses TRBV12-5 and TRBJ2-7; tentatively, D is TRBD2 (6 bases). The germline V gene encodes CDR1 LGHNT and CDR2 FRNRAP. The V and J ends lost 10 bases and 2 bases respectively, with 12 bases between them. The CDR3 totals 12 residues. CDR3 nucleotide sequence: TGTGCTAATAAGCGGGTACCCTACGAGCAGTACTTC. Its protein product is CANKRVPYEQYF.

This sequence joins TRBV11-2 and TRBJ1-2, with D unresolved. This CDR3 spans 12 amino acids. Germline CDR1 and CDR2: SGHAT and FQNNGV. Trimming cost V 4 bases and J 4 bases, with 7 bases left between them. In nucleotides, the CDR3 is TGTGCCAGCAGCTCCTCGTTCTATGGCTACACCTTC. Amino acids: CASSSSFYGYTF.

This clone turned up a few times. The chain is built from TRBV2 and TRBJ2-5; 8 nucleotides agree with TRBD1. The CDR3 is 13 residues long. Germline assignment: CDR1 SNHLY and CDR2 FYNNEI. With 5 bases clipped from V and 7 bases from J, the junction kept 6 bases outside the gene matches. The CDR3 region has the DNA TGTGCCAGCAGTCCTGGACAGGGAGCGACCCAGTACTTC. Translated, it gives CASSPGQGATQYF.

The chain couples TRBV28 to TRBJ1-1; D not certain. Germline loops: CDR1 MDHEN, CDR2 SYDVKM. There are 15 residues in the CDR3. Trimming removed 2 bases from V and 4 bases from J, with 14 bases in between. The DNA for the CDR3 is TGTGCCAGCAGTTTACCCCTGGTTGGAGGCACTGAAGCTTTCTTT. As protein: CASSLPLVGGTEAFF.

The rearrangement uses TRBV4-2 and TRBJ1-6, with TRBD1 matching over 7 bases. Germline-derived CDR1 and CDR2 are LGHNA and YNFKEQ. Losses at the gene ends were 0 bases for V and 7 bases for J; bases not matched to a gene: 6. There are 16 residues in the CDR3. DNA for the CDR3: TGTGCCAGCAGCCAAGATAGAAGGGGGCTGAATTCACCCCTCCACTTT. Protein product: CASSQDRRGLNSPLHF.

The rearrangement uses TRBV5-1 and TRBJ2-2; 8 bases line up with TRBD2. With 4 bases clipped from V and 5 bases from J, the junction kept 13 bases outside the gene matches. The CDR3 covers 17 residues. In germline, CDR1 is SGHRS, CDR2 YFSETQ. The CDR3 DNA sequence: TGCGCCAGCAGCCCCCCCCCGGGAGGGCCTTGGACCGGGGAGCTGTTTTTT. Translated, it gives CASSPPPGGPWTGELFF.

Here the CDR3 reads CASRGRDSSYEQYF. CDR3 in DNA: TGTGCCAGCAGGGGCCGGGACAGCTCCTACGAGCAGTACTTC. The rearrangement links TRBV6-5 to TRBJ2-7; 7 bases line up with TRBD1. Germline V gene data show CDR1 as MNHEY and CDR2 as SVGAGI. Unmatched junction bases numbered 5, after V lost 6 bases and J lost 0 bases. CDR3 length: 14 amino acids.

This rearrangement joins TRBV7-8 to TRBJ2-1; 12 nucleotides line up with TRBD2. The CDR3 runs to 16 residues. Germline trimming cut 5 bases from V and 4 bases from J; bases unmatched to any gene: 6. From germline, CDR1 is SGHVS and CDR2 FQNEAQ. The CDR3 sequence is CASSPGLAGPYNEQFF. CDR3 DNA sequence: TGTGCCAGCAGCCCAGGACTAGCGGGACCGTACAATGAGCAGTTCTTC.

This chain links TRBV5-1 with TRBJ2-5; TRBD1 matches 7 bases. The CDR3 spans 15 residues. V was pared by 4 bases and J by 4 bases, with 10 bases of the junction left unmatched. Germline CDR1 is SGHRS and CDR2 is YFSETQ. The CDR3: CASSHGQAGGETQYF. In nucleotides, the CDR3 is TGCGCCAGCAGCCACGGACAGGCCGGAGGAGAGACCCAGTACTTC.

The CDR3 nucleotides read TGTGCCAGCACCCCCGGGGGAGATTCACCCCTCCACTTT. Its translation is CASTPGGDSPLHF. The chain recombines TRBV28 with TRBJ1-6; a possible D gene is TRBD1 (5 bases). This CDR3 contains 13 residues. The V end was cut by 7 bases, the J end by 8 bases, with 12 bases between. CDR1 is MDHEN, CDR2 SYDVKM, per germline.

The chain has TRBV5-1 and TRBJ1-5, with TRBD1 as a possible D gene (5 bases). Deletions cut 1 base from V and 6 bases from J, with 14 bases between. This CDR3 spans 15 amino acids. CDR1 and CDR2 (germline): SGHRS, YFSETQ. The CDR3 sequence: CASSLFSGQGQPQHF. DNA for the CDR3: TGCGCCAGCAGCTTGTTCTCAGGGCAGGGTCAGCCCCAGCATTTT.

This chain connects TRBV19 to TRBJ2-3; D may be TRBD2 (5 bases). The ends were cut back, 3 bases at V and 5 bases at J, with 18 bases in the middle. The CDR3 is 16 residues long. CDR1 and CDR2 (germline): LNHDA, SQIVND (reference sequence). CDR3 region: CASSIGPGSPVDTQYF. As DNA, the CDR3 is TGTGCCAGTAGTATTGGGCCGGGAAGTCCGGTAGATACGCAGTATTTT.

The gene calls are TRBV6-1 and TRBJ2-3; maybe TRBD2 (5 bases). This CDR3 region has 13 residues. Trimming stripped 3 bases from V and 6 bases from J, with 10 bases between. Germline CDR1 and CDR2: MNHNS and SASEGT. The CDR3 sequence is CASSDPGIDTQYF. The CDR3 DNA reads TGTGCCAGCAGTGACCCGGGAATCGATACGCAGTATTTT.

This chain connects TRBV19 to TRBJ1-2; D unclear. Trimming removed 5 bases at V and 4 bases at J, with 11 bases between. CDR1 LNHDA and CDR2 SQIVND come from the germline V gene (reference sequence). This CDR3 spans 13 amino acids. The CDR3 sequence is CASSPPLSYGYTF. For the CDR3, the DNA is TGTGCCAGTAGTCCACCCCTCAGCTATGGCTACACCTTC.

V is TRBV29-1 and J is TRBJ1-1, with D hard to call. CDR1 and CDR2 from the germline V gene are SQVTM and ANQGSEA. The length of the CDR3 is 10 residues. Between the trimmed V and J ends, which lost 4 bases and 8 bases, there was a span of 8 bases. CDR3 amino acids: CSVVREEAFF. CDR3 nucleotide sequence: TGCAGCGTTGTGCGGGAGGAAGCTTTCTTT.

The rearrangement joins TRBV5-1 to TRBJ1-3, with 10 bases lining up with TRBD1. The CDR3 has 14 amino acids. The germline CDR1 and CDR2 sequences are SGHRS and YFSETQ. Trimming cost V 3 bases and J 9 bases; bases outside gene matches: 6. The CDR3 DNA follows: TGCGCCAGCAGCTCCGGACAGGGGGAAAGCACCATATATTTT. Protein: CASSSGQGESTIYF.

The chain carries TRBV5-4 and TRBJ2-3; 12 bases agree with TRBD2. J was trimmed by 4 bases and V by 2 bases; bases with no gene match: 5. There are 16 residues in the CDR3. Germline V gene lookup returns CDR1 SGHNT and CDR2 YYREEE (reference sequence). The CDR3 reads CASSFQLAGGADTQYF. The CDR3 coding sequence is TGTGCCAGCAGCTTCCAACTAGCGGGGGGCGCAGATACGCAGTATTTT.

This sequence joins TRBV9 and TRBJ1-6; possible D gene TRBD1, 6 bases. V gave up 3 bases and J gave up 10 bases, with 14 bases separating them. The CDR3 sequence is 14 residues long. Germline V CDR1 and CDR2: SGDLS, YYNGEE. The CDR3 reads CASSEGGAGSPLHF. CDR3 bases: TGTGCCAGCAGCGAAGGGGGGGCGGGATCACCCCTCCACTTT.

The V gene is TRBV9, the J gene TRBJ2-7, with unresolved D. Trimming took 0 bases from V and 3 from J, leaving 13 bases between them. The CDR3 runs 15 residues. The germline gives CDR1 SGDLS, CDR2 YYNGEE. The CDR3 DNA is TGTGCCAGCAGCGTAGGCCCGGGTAAGAACTACGAGCAGTACTTC. This encodes CASSVGPGKNYEQYF.

The V gene is TRBV7-3, the J gene TRBJ1-1, with a weak D call TRBD1 (5 bases). The V and J ends lost 3 bases and 0 bases respectively, with 11 bases between them. Germline CDR1 reads SGHTA; CDR2 reads FQGTGA. The CDR3 loop spans 15 amino acids. The CDR3 spells CASSLSQVMNTEAFF. Written as DNA, the CDR3 is TGTGCCAGCAGCTTGTCACAGGTTATGAACACTGAAGCTTTCTTT.

The CDR3 DNA reads as TGTGCCAGTAGTATTCAGGGGGAACAAGGCTATGGCTACACCTTC. Its protein is CASSIQGEQGYGYTF. V and J are TRBV19 and TRBJ1-2; TRBD1 aligns across 7 bases. The CDR3 extends over 15 amino acids. The V gene end was trimmed by 3 bases and the J gene end by 4 bases; junction bases not matched to a gene: 8. Germline V gene data show CDR1 as LNHDA and CDR2 as SQIVND (reference sequence).

The gene calls are TRBV7-2 and TRBJ2-7; a weak D match, TRBD1 (6 bases). This CDR3 is built from 14 residues. From germline, CDR1 is SGHTA and CDR2 FQGNSA. V was trimmed by 1 base and J by 2 bases, leaving 9 bases between them. Here the CDR3 DNA reads TGTGCCAGCAGCTTAGTGGGGGCGGCCTACGAGCAGTACTTC. It encodes CASSLVGAAYEQYF.

The gene calls are TRBV5-1 and TRBJ1-2, with a weak D call TRBD1 (6 bases). The V gene lost 4 bases and the J gene lost 3 bases, with 19 bases spanning the gap. This CDR3 comprises 16 residues. CDR1 is SGHRS, CDR2 YFSETQ, per germline. CDR3 coding DNA: TGCGCCAGCAGCATACAAACAGGGTCTGATCACTATGGCTACACCTTC. The encoded protein is CASSIQTGSDHYGYTF.

V usage is TRBV30 and J usage is TRBJ1-1; a possible D gene is TRBD1 (5 bases). Per germline, CDR1 GTSNPN and CDR2 SVGIG (reference sequence). The CDR3 contains 15 residues. Trimming cost V 4 bases and J 4 bases, with 19 bases left between them. The CDR3 nucleotides are TGTGCCTGGAAAAACGGGGGTTTATTGGGCACTGAAGCTTTCTTT. It encodes CAWKNGGLLGTEAFF.